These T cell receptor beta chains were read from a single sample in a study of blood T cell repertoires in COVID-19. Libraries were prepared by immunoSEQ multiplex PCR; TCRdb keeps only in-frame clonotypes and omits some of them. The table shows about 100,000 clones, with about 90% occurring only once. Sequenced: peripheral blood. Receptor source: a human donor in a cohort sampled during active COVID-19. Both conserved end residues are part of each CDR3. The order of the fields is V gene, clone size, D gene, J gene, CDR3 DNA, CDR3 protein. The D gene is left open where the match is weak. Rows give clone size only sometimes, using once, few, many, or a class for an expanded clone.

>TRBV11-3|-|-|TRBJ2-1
TGTGCCAGCAGCCGTCCCCGGGATCCCGAACCAGTCTTC
CASSRPRDPEPVF
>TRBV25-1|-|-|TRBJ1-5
TGTGCCAGCAGTCAGTACAGCAATCAGCCCCAGCATTTT
CASSQYSNQPQHF
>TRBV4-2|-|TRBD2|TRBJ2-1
TGTGCCAGCAGCCAAGAACGTCCGGCAGCGGGAAGTGAGCAGTTCTTC
CASSQERPAAGSEQFF
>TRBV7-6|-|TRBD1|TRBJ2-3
TGTGCCAGCAGCGCCGACAGGGAGTCCACAGATACGCAGTATTTT
CASSADRESTDTQYF
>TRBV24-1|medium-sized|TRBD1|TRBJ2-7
TGTGCCACCAGTGATTTGGGACAGGGGGACTCCTACGAGCAGTACTTC
CATSDLGQGDSYEQYF
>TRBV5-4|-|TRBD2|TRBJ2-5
TGTGCCAGCAGCTTGCGGACTAGCGGGAGCGGGGAGACCCAGTACTTC
CASSLRTSGSGETQYF
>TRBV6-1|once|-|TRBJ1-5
TGTGCCAGCAGTGAAGATAGGGGGAAGGGGTTCAATCAGCCCCAGCATTTT
CASSEDRGKGFNQPQHF
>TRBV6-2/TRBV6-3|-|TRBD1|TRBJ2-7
TGTGCCAGCAGTAGACAGGGTTACGAGCAGTACTTC
CASSRQGYEQYF
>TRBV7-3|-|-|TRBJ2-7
TGTGCCAGCAGTTGGGGAGGGGGCTCCTACGAGCAGTACTTC
CASSWGGGSYEQYF
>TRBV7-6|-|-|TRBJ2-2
TGTGCCAGCAGCTCGAACCTTGAGCTTGGGCCGAACACCGGGGAGCTGTTTTTT
CASSSNLELGPNTGELFF
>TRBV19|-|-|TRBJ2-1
TGTGCCGCTAGCGCCTACAATGAGCAGTTCTTC
CAASAYNEQFF
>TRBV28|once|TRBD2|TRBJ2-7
TGTGCCAGCAGTTTAGACGGTAGCGGGGGCTCCTACGAGCAGTACTTC
CASSLDGSGGSYEQYF
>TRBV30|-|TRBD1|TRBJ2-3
TGTGCCTTGGGACAGGGGATTAGGGGTACGCAGTATTTT
CALGQGIRGTQYF
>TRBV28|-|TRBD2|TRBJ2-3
TGTGCCAGCAGTTTAAGAGCGGGAGGTAGACATACGCAGTATTTT
CASSLRAGGRHTQYF
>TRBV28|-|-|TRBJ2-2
TGTGCCAGCAGTTTTGGCGGGGCCTTAGGGACCGGGGAGCTGTTTTTT
CASSFGGALGTGELFF
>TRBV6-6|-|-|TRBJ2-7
TGTGCCAGCAGTTATGCGGAAGAGTACGAGCAGTACTTC
CASSYAEEYEQYF
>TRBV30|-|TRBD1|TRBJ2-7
TGTGCCTGGGGGACAGGAAGCTCCTACGAGCAGTACTTC
CAWGTGSSYEQYF
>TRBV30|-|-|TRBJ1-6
TGTGCCTGGAGTACACAAGAAATCTATAATTCACCCCTCCACTTT
CAWSTQEIYNSPLHF
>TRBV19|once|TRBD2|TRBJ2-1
TGTGCCAGTAGTATGAGAGGAATAGCGGGGTACAATGAGCAGTTCTTC
CASSMRGIAGYNEQFF
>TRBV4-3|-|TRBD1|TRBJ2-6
TGCGCCAGCAGCCAAGATGGGACAGCTGGGGCCAACGTCCTGACTTTC
CASSQDGTAGANVLTF
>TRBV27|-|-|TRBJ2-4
TGTGCCAGCAGTTTTGGTCAGGGCGAAAACATTCAGTACTTC
CASSFGQGENIQYF
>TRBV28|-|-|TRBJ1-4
TGTGCCAGCAGAATGGGTGGCGGGGGGCGCCCCGTGATAGATGAAAAACTGTTTTTT
CASRMGGGGRPVIDEKLFF
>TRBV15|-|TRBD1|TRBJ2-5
TGTGCCACCAGCAGGGGACAGGGTACAGCAGAGACCCAGTACTTC
CATSRGQGTAETQYF
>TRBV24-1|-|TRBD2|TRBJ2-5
TGTGCCACCTCCGGGACTAGCGGGAGAGGGGAGACCCAGTACTTC
CATSGTSGRGETQYF
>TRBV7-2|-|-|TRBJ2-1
TGTGCCAGCATCTCCAGCGTGAATGAGCAGTTCTTC
CASISSVNEQFF
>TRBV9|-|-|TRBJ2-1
TGTGCCAGCAGCGTCCGGGGGACCTACAATGAGCAGTTCTTC
CASSVRGTYNEQFF
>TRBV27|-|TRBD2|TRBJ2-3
TGTGCCAGCAGTTACCGGGCTAGCGGGAGGGCATTGTCAGATACGCAGTATTTT
CASSYRASGRALSDTQYF
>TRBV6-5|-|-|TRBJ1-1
TGTGCCAGCAGTTACTCCACGGGGATGAACACTGAAGCTTTCTTT
CASSYSTGMNTEAFF
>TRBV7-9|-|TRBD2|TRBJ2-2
TGTGCCAGCAGCCCACTAGCGGGAGGACAGAACACCGGGGAGCTGTTTTTT
CASSPLAGGQNTGELFF
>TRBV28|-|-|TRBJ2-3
TGTGCCAGCAGCCCCAGTTTCGGGAGCGATGGAGATACGCAGTATTTT
CASSPSFGSDGDTQYF
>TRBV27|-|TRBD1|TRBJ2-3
TGTGCCAGCAGTCTACAGGGGGCAACAGATACGCAGTATTTT
CASSLQGATDTQYF
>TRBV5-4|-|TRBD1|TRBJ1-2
TGTGCCAGCAGCCTACAGGGGGTAGAGCTGGGCTACACCTTC
CASSLQGVELGYTF
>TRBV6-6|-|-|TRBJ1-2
TGTGCCAGCAGTCTTCGGGACACACCTAACTATGGCTACACCTTC
CASSLRDTPNYGYTF
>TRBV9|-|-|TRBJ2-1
TGTGCCAGCAGCGTAGCTAGGTCCAATGAGCAGTTCTTC
CASSVARSNEQFF
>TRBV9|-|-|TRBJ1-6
TGTGCCAGCAGCGTAGACGGCCAGGGTTATTCACCCCTCCACTTT
CASSVDGQGYSPLHF
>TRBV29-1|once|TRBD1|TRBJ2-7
TGCAGCGTTGGACAGGGTAGCGAGCAGTACTTC
CSVGQGSEQYF
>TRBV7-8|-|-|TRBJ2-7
TGTGCCAGCAGCTTAGTCGTTACTGCCTACGAGCAGTACTTC
CASSLVVTAYEQYF
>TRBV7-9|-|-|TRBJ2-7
TGTGCCAGCAGCCCCCGAAAGGACACTTCCTACGAGCAGTACTTC
CASSPRKDTSYEQYF
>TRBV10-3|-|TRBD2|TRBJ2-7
TGTGCCACCCAGCCCGCTGGGACTAGCGGGAGGGCCGGCGGCGAGCAGTACTTC
CATQPAGTSGRAGGEQYF
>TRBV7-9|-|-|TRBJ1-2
TGTGCCAGCAGCGTCCTCGCGGGGGCCGGCTATGGCTACACCTTC
CASSVLAGAGYGYTF
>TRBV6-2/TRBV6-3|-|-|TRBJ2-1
TGTGCCAGCAGTTCCCTGGGGAGCTCCTACAATGAGCAGTTCTTC
CASSSLGSSYNEQFF